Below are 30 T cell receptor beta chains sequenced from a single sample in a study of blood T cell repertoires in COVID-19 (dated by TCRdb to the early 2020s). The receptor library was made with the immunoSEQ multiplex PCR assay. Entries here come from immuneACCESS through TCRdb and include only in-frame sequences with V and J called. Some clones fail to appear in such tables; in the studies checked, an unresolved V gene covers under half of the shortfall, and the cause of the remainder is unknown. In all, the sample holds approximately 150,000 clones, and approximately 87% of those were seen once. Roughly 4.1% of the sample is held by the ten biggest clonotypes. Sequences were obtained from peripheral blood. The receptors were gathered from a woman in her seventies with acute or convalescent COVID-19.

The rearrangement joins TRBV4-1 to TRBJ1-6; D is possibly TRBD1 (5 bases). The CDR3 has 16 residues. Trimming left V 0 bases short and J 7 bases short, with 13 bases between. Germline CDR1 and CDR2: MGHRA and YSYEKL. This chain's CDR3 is CASSQDPRRGNSPLHF. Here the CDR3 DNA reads TGCGCCAGCAGCCAAGACCCCAGGAGGGGCAATTCACCCCTCCACTTT.

The CDR3: CASRGQGKSYNSPLHF. The CDR3 DNA follows: TGTGCCAGCAGGGGACAGGGGAAATCCTATAATTCACCCCTCCACTTT. The gene calls are TRBV27 and TRBJ1-6; 10 bases line up with TRBD1. CDR1 is MNHEY, CDR2 SMNVEV, per germline (reference sequence). The length of the CDR3 is 16 residues. V was pared by 6 bases and J by 1 base, with 3 bases of the junction left unmatched.

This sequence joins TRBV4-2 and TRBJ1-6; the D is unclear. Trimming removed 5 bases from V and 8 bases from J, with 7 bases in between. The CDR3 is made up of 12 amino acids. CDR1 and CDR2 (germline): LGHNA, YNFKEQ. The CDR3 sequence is CASSMRDSPLHF. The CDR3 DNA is TGTGCCAGCAGCATGAGAGATTCACCCCTCCACTTT.

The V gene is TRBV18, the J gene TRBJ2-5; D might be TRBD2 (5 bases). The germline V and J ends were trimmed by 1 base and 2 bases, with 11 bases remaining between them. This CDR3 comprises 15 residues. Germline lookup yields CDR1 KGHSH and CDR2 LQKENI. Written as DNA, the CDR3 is TGTGCCAGCTCACCACGTCCGGGAACGCAAGAGACCCAGTACTTC. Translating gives CASSPRPGTQETQYF. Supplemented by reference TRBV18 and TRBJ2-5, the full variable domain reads NAGVMQNPRHLVRRRGQEARLRCSPMKGHSHVYWYRQLPEEGLKFMVYLQKENIIDESGMPKERFSAEFPKEGPSILRIQQVVRGDSAAYFCASSPRPGTQETQYFGPGTRLLVL.

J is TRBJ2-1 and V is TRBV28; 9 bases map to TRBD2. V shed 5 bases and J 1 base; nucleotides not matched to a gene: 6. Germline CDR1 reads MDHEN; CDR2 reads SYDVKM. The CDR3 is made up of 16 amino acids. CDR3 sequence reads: CASSGHSGRSYNEQFF. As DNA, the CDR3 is TGTGCCAGCAGTGGGCATAGCGGGAGATCCTACAATGAGCAGTTCTTC. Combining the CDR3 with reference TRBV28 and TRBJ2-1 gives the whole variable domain DVKVTQSSRYLVKRTGEKVFLECVQDMDHENMFWYRQDPGLGLRLIYFSYDVKMKEKGDIPEGYSVSREKKERFSLILESASTNQTSMYLCASSGHSGRSYNEQFFGPGTRLTVL.

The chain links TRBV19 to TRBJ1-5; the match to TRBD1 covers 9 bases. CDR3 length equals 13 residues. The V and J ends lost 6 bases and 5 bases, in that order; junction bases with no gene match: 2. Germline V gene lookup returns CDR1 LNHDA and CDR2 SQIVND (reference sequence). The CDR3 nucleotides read TGTGCCAGTAGGGGACAGGGCTATCAGCCCCAGCATTTT. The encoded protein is CASRGQGYQPQHF.

The chain's CDR3 is CASSTGQGVSEAFF. The DNA for the CDR3 is TGTGCCAGCAGCACAGGACAGGGGGTGTCTGAAGCTTTCTTT. The rearrangement joins TRBV7-9 to TRBJ1-1; 10 bases fit TRBD1. Losses at the gene ends were 5 bases for V and 6 bases for J; bases not matched to a gene: 6. CDR1 is SEHNR, CDR2 FQNEAQ, per germline (reference sequence). This CDR3 is built from 14 residues.

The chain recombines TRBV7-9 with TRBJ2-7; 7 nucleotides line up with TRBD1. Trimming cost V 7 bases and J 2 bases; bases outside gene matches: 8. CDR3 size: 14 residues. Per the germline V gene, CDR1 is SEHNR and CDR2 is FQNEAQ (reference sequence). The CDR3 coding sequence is TGTGCCAGCACGACAGGGACCTCAGCCTACGAGCAGTACTTC. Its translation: CASTTGTSAYEQYF.

DNA of the CDR3: TGTGCCAGCAGCCTGGCGGGTTTGGCAGAAGAGACCCAGTACTTC. Amino acid sequence: CASSLAGLAEETQYF. The chain couples TRBV7-2 to TRBJ2-5; D perhaps matches TRBD2 (5 bases). The V and J ends lost 5 bases and 3 bases respectively, with 16 bases between them. The germline V gene has CDR1 SGHTA and CDR2 FQGNSA. The CDR3 has 15 residues.

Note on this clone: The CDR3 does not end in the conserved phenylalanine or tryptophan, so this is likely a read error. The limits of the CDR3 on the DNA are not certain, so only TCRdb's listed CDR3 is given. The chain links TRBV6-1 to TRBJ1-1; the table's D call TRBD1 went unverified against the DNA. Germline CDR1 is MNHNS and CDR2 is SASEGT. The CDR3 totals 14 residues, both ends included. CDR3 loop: CASSERGGTGRFSL.

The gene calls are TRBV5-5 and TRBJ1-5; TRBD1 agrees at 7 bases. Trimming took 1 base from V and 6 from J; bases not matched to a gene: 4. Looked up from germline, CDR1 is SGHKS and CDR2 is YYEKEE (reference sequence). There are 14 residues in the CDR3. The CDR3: CASSLIQGTQPQHF. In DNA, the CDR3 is TGTGCCAGCAGCTTGATACAGGGGACTCAGCCCCAGCATTTT.

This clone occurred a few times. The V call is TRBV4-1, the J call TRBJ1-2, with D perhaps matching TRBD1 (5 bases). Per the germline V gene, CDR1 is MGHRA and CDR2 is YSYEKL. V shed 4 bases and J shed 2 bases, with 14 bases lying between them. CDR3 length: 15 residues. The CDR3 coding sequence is TGCGCCAGCAGCCCAGGAAAGTCAGGGAACTATGGCTACACCTTC. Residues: CASSPGKSGNYGYTF.

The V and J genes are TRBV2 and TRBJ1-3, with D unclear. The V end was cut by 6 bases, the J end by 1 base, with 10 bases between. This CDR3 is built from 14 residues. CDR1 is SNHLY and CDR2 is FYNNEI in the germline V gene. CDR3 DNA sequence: TGTGCCAGCAGCATTGAGGAGTCTGGAAACACCATATATTTT. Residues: CASSIEESGNTIYF. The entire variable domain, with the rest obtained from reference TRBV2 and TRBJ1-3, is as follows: EPEVTQTPSHQVTQMGQEVILRCVPISNHLYFYWYRQILGQKVEFLVSFYNNEISEKSEIFDDQFSVERPDGSNFTLKIRSTKLEDSAMYFCASSIEESGNTIYFGEGSWLTVV.

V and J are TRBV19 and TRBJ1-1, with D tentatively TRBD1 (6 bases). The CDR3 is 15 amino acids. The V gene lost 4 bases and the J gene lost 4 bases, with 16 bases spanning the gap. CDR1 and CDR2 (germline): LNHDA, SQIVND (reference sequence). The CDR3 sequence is CASSTLTGIPTEAFF. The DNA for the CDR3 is TGTGCCAGTAGTACCCTAACAGGGATTCCCACTGAAGCTTTCTTT.

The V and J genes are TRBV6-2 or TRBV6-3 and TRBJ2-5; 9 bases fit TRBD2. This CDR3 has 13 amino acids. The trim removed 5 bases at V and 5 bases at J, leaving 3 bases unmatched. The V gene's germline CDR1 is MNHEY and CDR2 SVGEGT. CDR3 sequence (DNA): TGTGCCAGCAGTCCCCTAGCGGGGGAGACCCAGTACTTC. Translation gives CASSPLAGETQYF.

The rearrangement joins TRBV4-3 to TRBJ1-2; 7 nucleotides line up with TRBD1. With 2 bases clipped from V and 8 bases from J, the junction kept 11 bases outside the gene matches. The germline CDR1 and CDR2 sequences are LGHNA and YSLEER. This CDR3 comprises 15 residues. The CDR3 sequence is CASSQQDRAGLGYTF. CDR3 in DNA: TGCGCCAGCAGCCAACAAGACAGGGCGGGCCTCGGCTACACCTTC.

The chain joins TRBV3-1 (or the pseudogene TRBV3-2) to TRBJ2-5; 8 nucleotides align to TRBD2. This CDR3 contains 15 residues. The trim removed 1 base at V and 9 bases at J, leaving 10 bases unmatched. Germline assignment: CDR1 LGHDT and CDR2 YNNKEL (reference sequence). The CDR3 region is CASSQVISGVGAQYF. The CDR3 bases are TGTGCCAGCAGCCAAGTAATTAGCGGGGTTGGGGCCCAGTACTTC.

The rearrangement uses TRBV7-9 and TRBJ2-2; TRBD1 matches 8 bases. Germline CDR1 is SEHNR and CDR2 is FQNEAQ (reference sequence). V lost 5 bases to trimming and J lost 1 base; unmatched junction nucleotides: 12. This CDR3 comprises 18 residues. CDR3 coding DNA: TGTGCCAGCAGCAACCAACCGGGACAGGCCATGAACACCGGGGAGCTGTTTTTT. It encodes CASSNQPGQAMNTGELFF.

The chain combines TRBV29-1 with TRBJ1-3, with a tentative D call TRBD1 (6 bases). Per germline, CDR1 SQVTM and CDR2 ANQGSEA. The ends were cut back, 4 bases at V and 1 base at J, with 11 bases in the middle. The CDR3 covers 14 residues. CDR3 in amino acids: CSVGNRGSGNTIYF. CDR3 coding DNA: TGCAGCGTTGGTAATAGGGGGTCTGGAAACACCATATATTTT.

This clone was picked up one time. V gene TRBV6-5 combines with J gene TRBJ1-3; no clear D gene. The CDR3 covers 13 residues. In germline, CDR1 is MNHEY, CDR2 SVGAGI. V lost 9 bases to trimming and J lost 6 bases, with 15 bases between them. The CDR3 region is CASSSGNQNTIYF. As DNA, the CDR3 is TGTGCCAGTTCTTCCGGTAATCAAAACACCATATATTTT.

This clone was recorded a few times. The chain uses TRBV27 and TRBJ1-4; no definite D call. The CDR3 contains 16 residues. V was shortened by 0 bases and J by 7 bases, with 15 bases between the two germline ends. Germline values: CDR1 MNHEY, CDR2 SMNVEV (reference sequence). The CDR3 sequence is CASSLSAGGRSEKLFF. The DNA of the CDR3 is TGTGCCAGCAGTTTATCCGCCGGAGGCAGAAGTGAAAAACTGTTTTTT.

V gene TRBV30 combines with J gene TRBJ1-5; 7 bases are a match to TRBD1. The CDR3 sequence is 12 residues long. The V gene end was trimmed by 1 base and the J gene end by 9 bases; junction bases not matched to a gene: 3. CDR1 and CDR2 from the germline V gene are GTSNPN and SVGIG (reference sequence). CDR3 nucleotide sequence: TGTGCCTGGAGTGAAAACAGGGGGCCCCAGCATTTT. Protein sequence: CAWSENRGPQHF.

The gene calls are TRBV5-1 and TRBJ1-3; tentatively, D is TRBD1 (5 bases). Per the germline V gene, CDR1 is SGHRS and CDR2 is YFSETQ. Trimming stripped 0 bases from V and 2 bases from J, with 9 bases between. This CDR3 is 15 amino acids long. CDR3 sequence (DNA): TGCGCCAGCAGCTTGGTTGCGGGGGCTGGAAACACCATATATTTT. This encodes CASSLVAGAGNTIYF. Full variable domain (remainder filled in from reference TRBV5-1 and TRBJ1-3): KAGVTQTPRYLIKTRGQQVTLSCSPISGHRSVSWYQQTPGQGLQFLFEYFSETQRNKGNFPGRFSGRQFSNSRSEMNVSTLELGDSALYLCASSLVAGAGNTIYFGEGSWLTVV.

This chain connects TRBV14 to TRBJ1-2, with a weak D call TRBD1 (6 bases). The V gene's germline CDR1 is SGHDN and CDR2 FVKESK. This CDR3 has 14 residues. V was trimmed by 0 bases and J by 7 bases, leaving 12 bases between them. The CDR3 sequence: CASSQEWGPGGYTF. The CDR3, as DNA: TGTGCCAGCAGCCAAGAATGGGGGCCCGGTGGCTACACCTTC.

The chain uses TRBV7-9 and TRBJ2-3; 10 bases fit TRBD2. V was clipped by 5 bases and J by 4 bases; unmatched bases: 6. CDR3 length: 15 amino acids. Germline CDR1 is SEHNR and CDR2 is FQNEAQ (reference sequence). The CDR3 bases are TGTGCCAGCAGCCCTCTAGCGGGAGCATCAGATACGCAGTATTTT. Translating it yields CASSPLAGASDTQYF.

In DNA, the CDR3 is TGTGCCAGCAGCCAACAGGGGGCGACCCAGTACTTC. This sequence encodes CASSQQGATQYF. This rearrangement joins TRBV14 to TRBJ2-5, with 8 nucleotides matching TRBD1. Losses at the gene ends were 2 bases for V and 7 bases for J; bases not matched to a gene: 0. Germline V CDR1 and CDR2: SGHDN, FVKESK. CDR3 length: 12 amino acids.

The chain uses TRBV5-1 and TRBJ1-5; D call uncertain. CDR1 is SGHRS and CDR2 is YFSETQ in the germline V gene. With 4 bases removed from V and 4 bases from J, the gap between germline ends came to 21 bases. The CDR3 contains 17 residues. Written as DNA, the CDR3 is TGCGCCAGCAGCCTCGCCCCCCCGGGGAGTGGGAATCAGCCCCAGCATTTT. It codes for CASSLAPPGSGNQPQHF.

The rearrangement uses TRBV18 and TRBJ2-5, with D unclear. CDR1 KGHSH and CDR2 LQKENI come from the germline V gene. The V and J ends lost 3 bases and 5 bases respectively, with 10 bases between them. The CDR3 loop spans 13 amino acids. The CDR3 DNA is TGTGCCAGCTCACCGCCCAACGGGGAGACCCAGTACTTC. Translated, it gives CASSPPNGETQYF.

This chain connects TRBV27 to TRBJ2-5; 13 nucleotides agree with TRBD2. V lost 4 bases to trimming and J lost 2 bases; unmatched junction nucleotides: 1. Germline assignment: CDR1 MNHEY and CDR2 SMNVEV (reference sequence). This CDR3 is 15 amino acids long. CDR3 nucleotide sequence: TGTGCCAGCAGTTGGACTAGCGGGAGTCAAGAGACCCAGTACTTC. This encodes CASSWTSGSQETQYF.

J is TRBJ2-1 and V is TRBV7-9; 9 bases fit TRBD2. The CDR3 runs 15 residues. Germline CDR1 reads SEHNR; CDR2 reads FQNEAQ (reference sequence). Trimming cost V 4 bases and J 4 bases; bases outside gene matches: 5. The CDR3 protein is CASSYLAGMYNEQFF. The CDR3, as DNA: TGTGCCAGCAGCTACCTAGCGGGGATGTACAATGAGCAGTTCTTC.